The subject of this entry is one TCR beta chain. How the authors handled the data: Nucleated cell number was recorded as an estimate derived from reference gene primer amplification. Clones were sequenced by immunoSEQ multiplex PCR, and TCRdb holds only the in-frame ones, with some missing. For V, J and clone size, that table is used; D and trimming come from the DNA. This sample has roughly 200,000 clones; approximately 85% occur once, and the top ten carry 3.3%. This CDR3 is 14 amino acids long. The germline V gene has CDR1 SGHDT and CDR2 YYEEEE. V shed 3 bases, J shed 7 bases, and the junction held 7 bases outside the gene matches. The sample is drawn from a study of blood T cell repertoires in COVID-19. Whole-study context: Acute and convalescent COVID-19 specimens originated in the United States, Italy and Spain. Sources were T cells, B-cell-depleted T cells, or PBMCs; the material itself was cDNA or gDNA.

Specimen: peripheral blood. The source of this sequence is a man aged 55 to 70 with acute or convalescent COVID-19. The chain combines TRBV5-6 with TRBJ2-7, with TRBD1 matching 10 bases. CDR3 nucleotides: TGTGCCAGCAGCTACGGGACAGGGGCTCGGGAGCAGTACTTC. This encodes CASSYGTGAREQYF.